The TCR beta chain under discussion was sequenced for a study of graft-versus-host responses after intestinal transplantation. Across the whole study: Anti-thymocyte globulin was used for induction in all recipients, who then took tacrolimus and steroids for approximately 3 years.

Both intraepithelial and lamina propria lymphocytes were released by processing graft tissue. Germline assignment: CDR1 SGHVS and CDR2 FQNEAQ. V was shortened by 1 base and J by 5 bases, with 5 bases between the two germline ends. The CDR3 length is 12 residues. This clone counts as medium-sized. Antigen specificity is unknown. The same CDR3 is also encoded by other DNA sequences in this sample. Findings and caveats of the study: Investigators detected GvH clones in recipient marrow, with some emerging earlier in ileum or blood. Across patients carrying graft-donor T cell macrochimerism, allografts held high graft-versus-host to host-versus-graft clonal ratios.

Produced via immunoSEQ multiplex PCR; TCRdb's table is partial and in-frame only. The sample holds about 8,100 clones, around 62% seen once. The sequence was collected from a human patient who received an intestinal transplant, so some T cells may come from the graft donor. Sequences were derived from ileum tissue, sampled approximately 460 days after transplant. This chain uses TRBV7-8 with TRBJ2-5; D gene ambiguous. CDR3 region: CASSLVSETQYF. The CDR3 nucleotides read TGTGCCAGCAGCTTAGTTAGCGAGACCCAGTACTTC.